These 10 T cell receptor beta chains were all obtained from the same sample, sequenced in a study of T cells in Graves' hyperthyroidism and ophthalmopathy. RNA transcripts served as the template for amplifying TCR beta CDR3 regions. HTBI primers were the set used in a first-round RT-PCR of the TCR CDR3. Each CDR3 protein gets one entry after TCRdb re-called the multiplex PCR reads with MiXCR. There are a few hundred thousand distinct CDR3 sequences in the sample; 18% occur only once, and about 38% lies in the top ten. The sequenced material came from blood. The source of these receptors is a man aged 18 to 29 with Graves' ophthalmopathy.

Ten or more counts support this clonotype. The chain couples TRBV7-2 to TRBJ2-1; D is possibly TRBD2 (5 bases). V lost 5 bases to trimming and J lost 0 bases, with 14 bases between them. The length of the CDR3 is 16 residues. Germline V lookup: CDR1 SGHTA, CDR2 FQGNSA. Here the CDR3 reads CASSPLSGPSYNEQFF. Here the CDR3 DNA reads TGTGCCAGCAGCCCTCTAAGCGGACCCTCCTACAATGAGCAGTTCTTC.

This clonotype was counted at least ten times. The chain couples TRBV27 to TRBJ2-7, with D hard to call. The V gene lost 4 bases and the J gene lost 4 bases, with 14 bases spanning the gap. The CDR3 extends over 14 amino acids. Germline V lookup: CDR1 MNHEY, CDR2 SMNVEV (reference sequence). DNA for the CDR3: TGTGCCAGCAGTTCGGGTTCCCTACTTTACGAGCAGTACTTC. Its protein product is CASSSGSLLYEQYF.

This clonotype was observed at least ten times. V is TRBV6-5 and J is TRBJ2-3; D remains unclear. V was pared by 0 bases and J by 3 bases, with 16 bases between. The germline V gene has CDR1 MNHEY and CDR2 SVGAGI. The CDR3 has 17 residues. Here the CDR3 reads CASSYSYGGTSTDTQYF. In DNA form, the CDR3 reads TGTGCCAGCAGTTACTCTTATGGCGGAACGTCAACAGATACGCAGTATTTT.

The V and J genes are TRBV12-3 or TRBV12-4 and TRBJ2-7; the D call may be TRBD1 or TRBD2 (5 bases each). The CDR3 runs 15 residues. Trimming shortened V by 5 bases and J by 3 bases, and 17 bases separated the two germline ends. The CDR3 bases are TGTGCCAGCAGTCCACAGGTCCCCGGACTCTACGAGCAGTACTTC. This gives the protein CASSPQVPGLYEQYF.

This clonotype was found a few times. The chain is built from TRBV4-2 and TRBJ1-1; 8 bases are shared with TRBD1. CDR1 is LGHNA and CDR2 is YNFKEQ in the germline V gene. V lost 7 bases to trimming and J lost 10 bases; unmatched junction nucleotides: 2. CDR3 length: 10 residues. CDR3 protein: CASKGTGAFF. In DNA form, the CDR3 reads TGTGCCAGCAAGGGGACAGGAGCTTTCTTT.

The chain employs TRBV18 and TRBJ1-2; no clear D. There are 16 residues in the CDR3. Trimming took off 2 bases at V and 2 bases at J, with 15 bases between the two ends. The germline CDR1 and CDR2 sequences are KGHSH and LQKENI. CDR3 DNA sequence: TGTGCCAGCTCACCAATTGAGACTGCTCTAAACTATGGCTACACCTTC. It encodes CASSPIETALNYGYTF.

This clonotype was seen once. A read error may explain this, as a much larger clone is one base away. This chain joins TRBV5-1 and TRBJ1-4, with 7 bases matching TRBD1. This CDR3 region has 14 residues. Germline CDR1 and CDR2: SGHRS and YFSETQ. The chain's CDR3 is CANSPAGTVEKLFF. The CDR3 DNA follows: TGCGCCAACAGCCCCGCCGGGACAGTAGAAAAACTGTTTTTT.

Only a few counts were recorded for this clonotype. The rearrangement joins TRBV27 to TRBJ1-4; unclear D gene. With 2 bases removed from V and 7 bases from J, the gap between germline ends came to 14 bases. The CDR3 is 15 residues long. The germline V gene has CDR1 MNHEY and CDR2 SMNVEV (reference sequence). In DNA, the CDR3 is TGTGCCAGCAGTTTAAGTCGGACCTTGGGTGAAAAACTGTTTTTT. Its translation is CASSLSRTLGEKLFF.

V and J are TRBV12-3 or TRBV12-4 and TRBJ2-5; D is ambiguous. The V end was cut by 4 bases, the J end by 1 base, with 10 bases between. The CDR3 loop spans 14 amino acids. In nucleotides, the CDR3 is TGTGCCAGCAGTTCAAAGGACCGCCAAGAGACCCAGTACTTC. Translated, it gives CASSSKDRQETQYF.

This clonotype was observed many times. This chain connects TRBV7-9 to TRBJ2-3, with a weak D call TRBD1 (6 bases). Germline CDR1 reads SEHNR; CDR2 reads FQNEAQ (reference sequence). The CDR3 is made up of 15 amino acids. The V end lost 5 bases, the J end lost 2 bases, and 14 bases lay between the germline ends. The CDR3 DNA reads TGTGCCAGCAGCCCCGGACAGATTCACACAGATACGCAGTATTTT. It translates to CASSPGQIHTDTQYF. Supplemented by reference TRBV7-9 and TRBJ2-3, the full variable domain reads DTGVSQNPRHKITKRGQNVTFRCDPISEHNRLYWYRQTLGQGPEFLTYFQNEAQLEKSRLLSDRFSAERPKGSFSTLEIQRTEQGDSAMYLCASSPGQIHTDTQYFGPGTRLTVL.